Listed below are T cell receptor beta chains from one sample, sequenced in a study of blood T cell repertoires in COVID-19. TCRdb's copy holds only in-frame clones and misses some; the assay was immunoSEQ multiplex PCR. The table records some 66,000 clones, 88% of them present only once. The material sequenced was peripheral blood. The receptors come from a woman aged 55-69 years with acute or convalescent COVID-19. Each CDR3 is given with its conserved first and last residue. The order of the fields is V gene, J gene, CDR3 protein.

v_gene: TRBV6-6
j_gene: TRBJ1-6
CDR3aa: CACSEALNNSPLHF

v_gene: TRBV18
j_gene: TRBJ2-1
CDR3aa: CASSPRKGDNEQFF

v_gene: TRBV6-1
j_gene: TRBJ2-2
CDR3aa: CASSERMGQANTGELFF

v_gene: TRBV10-3
j_gene: TRBJ1-5
CDR3aa: CAISGQGAHQPQHF

v_gene: TRBV6-6
j_gene: TRBJ1-1
CDR3aa: CASSYQNTEAFF

v_gene: TRBV6-2/TRBV6-3
j_gene: TRBJ1-3
CDR3aa: CASSYAVTRGNTIYF

v_gene: TRBV19
j_gene: TRBJ1-3
CDR3aa: CANSDREEGSSGNTIYF

v_gene: TRBV7-9
j_gene: TRBJ2-1
CDR3aa: CASSLLAGYNEQFF

v_gene: TRBV6-4
j_gene: TRBJ2-1
CDR3aa: CASSVTSGSLDEQFF

v_gene: TRBV5-1
j_gene: TRBJ2-3
CDR3aa: CASRDGGHSTDTQYF

v_gene: TRBV5-1
j_gene: TRBJ2-4
CDR3aa: CASSIRDRGASGIQYF

v_gene: TRBV5-1
j_gene: TRBJ2-1
CDR3aa: CASSPAGQVHNEQFF

v_gene: TRBV3-1/TRBV3-2
j_gene: TRBJ2-3
CDR3aa: CASSLMTSGRAKDTQYF

v_gene: TRBV11-2
j_gene: TRBJ2-1
CDR3aa: CASSPRWDSSSNEQFF

v_gene: TRBV4-1
j_gene: TRBJ2-2
CDR3aa: CAGSPRGQGGPGELFF

v_gene: TRBV5-1
j_gene: TRBJ1-1
CDR3aa: CASSRTGENTEAFF

v_gene: TRBV6-1
j_gene: TRBJ2-3
CDR3aa: CASSEDGLSTDTQYF

v_gene: TRBV2
j_gene: TRBJ1-2
CDR3aa: CASSLLGRAQGYTF

v_gene: TRBV6-5
j_gene: TRBJ1-4
CDR3aa: CASSYSIARSGEKLFF

v_gene: TRBV9
j_gene: TRBJ2-5
CDR3aa: CASSVNPAGRGETQYF

v_gene: TRBV2
j_gene: TRBJ2-6
CDR3aa: CASSERRAGANVLTF

v_gene: TRBV10-2
j_gene: TRBJ2-3
CDR3aa: CASDGEPSTDTQYF

v_gene: TRBV18
j_gene: TRBJ1-3
CDR3aa: CASSQNRGQSGNTIYF

v_gene: TRBV12-3/TRBV12-4
j_gene: TRBJ2-3
CDR3aa: CASSSQAPAQYF

v_gene: TRBV5-1
j_gene: TRBJ2-6
CDR3aa: CASFRDPGANVLTF

v_gene: TRBV7-9
j_gene: TRBJ1-3
CDR3aa: CASSGPGQFSGNTIYF

v_gene: TRBV30
j_gene: TRBJ1-5
CDR3aa: CAWSAKQGVGNQPQHF

v_gene: TRBV5-1
j_gene: TRBJ1-4
CDR3aa: CASSFGLRWGGLLNEKLFF

v_gene: TRBV19
j_gene: TRBJ1-5
CDR3aa: CASSSGQAALLGNQPQHF

v_gene: TRBV4-3
j_gene: TRBJ2-1
CDR3aa: CASSQGVRTGSYNEQFF

v_gene: TRBV7-3
j_gene: TRBJ2-5
CDR3aa: CASSYLAGQTQETQYF

v_gene: TRBV20-1
j_gene: TRBJ1-6
CDR3aa: CSASEADRGPPLHF

v_gene: TRBV6-5
j_gene: TRBJ1-1
CDR3aa: CASRTGGEATEAFF

v_gene: TRBV7-9
j_gene: TRBJ1-2
CDR3aa: CASSFPSQGPQNGYTF

v_gene: TRBV10-2
j_gene: TRBJ1-1
CDR3aa: CASLPAMGRRTEAFF

v_gene: TRBV30
j_gene: TRBJ1-2
CDR3aa: CAWIPAGNYGYTF

v_gene: TRBV5-1
j_gene: TRBJ2-1
CDR3aa: CASSQMTSGSTDEQFF